This T cell receptor (beta chain) derives from a study of blood T cell repertoires in COVID-19. The overall study: T cells, B-cell-depleted T cells, or PBMCs provided the cDNA or gDNA that served as material.

Profiled with immunoSEQ multiplex PCR; TCRdb holds only in-frame clones, not every one. There are 270,000 or so clones in the sample; roughly 93% occur only once, and about 2.3% lies in the top ten. The V end lost 4 bases, the J end lost 1 base, and 14 bases lay between the germline ends. The CDR3 runs to 15 residues. Germline CDR1 reads SGHVS; CDR2 reads FQNEAQ. The chain recombines TRBV7-8 with TRBJ2-7; D unclear. This clonotype was sampled from a woman in her 40s with acute COVID-19. The sample consisted of PBMCs or T cells enriched from blood (not recorded which). CDR3 DNA sequence: TGTGCCAGCAGCTCCCCAGTGGCAGGTTCCTACGAGCAGTACTTC. It encodes CASSSPVAGSYEQYF.